These 17 T cell receptor beta chains originate from one sample sequenced in a study of CD8 T cells in ankylosing spondylitis. TCRdb fed the 5' RACE reads into MiXCR, producing one record per CDR3 protein. The profile shows roughly 36,000 distinct CDR3 sequences, 13% to 15% of them singletons. The specimen sequenced was blood. These receptor sequences come from a male donor with ankylosing spondylitis or in good health (not recorded which).

This sequence joins TRBV7-9 and TRBJ2-2, with 7 bases that match TRBD2. CDR1 SEHNR and CDR2 FQNEAQ come from the germline V gene (reference sequence). The CDR3 has 14 amino acids. V gave up 10 bases and J gave up 5 bases; unmatched junction bases: 10. The CDR3 spells CATEANGGTGELFF. For the CDR3, the DNA is TGTGCCACCGAAGCTAACGGGGGGACCGGGGAGCTGTTTTTT.

The rearrangement joins TRBV29-1 to TRBJ2-7, with D perhaps matching TRBD1 (6 bases). The CDR3 has 14 residues. Germline V gene sequence: CDR1 SQVTM, CDR2 ANQGSEA. V shed 0 bases and J shed 3 bases, with 12 bases lying between them. In DNA form, the CDR3 reads TGCAGCGTTGAAGATCACGGACAGAACTACGAGCAGTACTTC. Translation: CSVEDHGQNYEQYF.

The J gene is TRBJ2-3, the V gene TRBV3-1; D is uncertain. The CDR3 runs 13 residues. Germline loops: CDR1 LGHDT, CDR2 YNNKEL (reference sequence). Trimming left V 1 base short and J 9 bases short, with 11 bases between. The CDR3 region has the DNA TGTGCCAGCAGCCAAGCGCGGACGGGCACGCAGTATTTT. Its protein is CASSQARTGTQYF.

This clonotype was seen repeatedly, ten times or more. As DNA, the CDR3 is TGTGCCAGCAGTTTTGGGACTAGTAATGAGCAGTTCTTC. It encodes CASSFGTSNEQFF. The V gene is TRBV12-3 or TRBV12-4, the J gene TRBJ2-1; 8 bases map to TRBD2. This CDR3 is built from 13 residues. V shed 3 bases, J shed 7 bases, and the junction held 2 bases outside the gene matches.

This clonotype was seen a handful of times. The chain recombines TRBV29-1 with TRBJ1-6; TRBD1 matches at 9 bases. J gave up 7 bases and V 6 bases, and 4 bases lay outside the gene matches. The CDR3 runs 13 residues. Per the germline V gene, CDR1 is SQVTM and CDR2 is ANQGSEA. The CDR3 loop reads CSVGDRDNSPLHF. As DNA, the CDR3 is TGCAGCGTGGGGGACAGGGACAATTCACCCCTCCACTTT.

The chain employs TRBV12-3 or TRBV12-4 and TRBJ1-5; 8 bases agree with TRBD1. The V and J ends lost 3 bases and 5 bases, in that order; junction bases with no gene match: 9. CDR3 size: 16 residues. This CDR3 is CASSFVSGGADQPQHF. DNA of the CDR3: TGTGCCAGCAGTTTTGTTTCAGGGGGCGCGGATCAGCCCCAGCATTTT.

In this sample, this clonotype turned up a few times. The chain recombines TRBV21-1 with TRBJ2-7; the D call in the table, TRBD1, was not verified against the DNA. TRBV21-1 is given as a pseudogene. The CDR3 is 14 residues long. The CDR3 coding sequence is TGTGCCAGCAGCGCCCGGGACAGAGTCTACGAGCAGTACGTC. Amino acids: CASSARDRVYEQYV.

The V gene is TRBV6-5, the J gene TRBJ1-4, with 9 bases that match TRBD1. The CDR3 spans 15 residues. CDR1 and CDR2 from the germline V gene are MNHEY and SVGAGI. J gave up 10 bases and V 0 bases, and 6 bases lay outside the gene matches. DNA for the CDR3: TGTGCCAGCAGTTACTCCGGGACAGGGTCTGGAAAACTGTTTTTT. It is translated as CASSYSGTGSGKLFF.

This chain's CDR3 is CASSKGVTGELFF. The CDR3 DNA sequence: TGTGCCAGCAGCAAAGGGGTCACCGGGGAGCTGTTTTTT. This sequence joins TRBV21-1 and TRBJ2-2. TRBV21-1 counts as a pseudogene. The CDR3 covers 13 residues.

The chain links TRBV5-1 to TRBJ2-1; a possible D gene is TRBD1 (5 bases). Germline loops: CDR1 SGHRS, CDR2 YFSETQ. This CDR3 spans 15 amino acids. Trimming took 0 bases from V and 7 from J, leaving 14 bases between them. CDR3 sequence (DNA): TGCGCCAGCAGCTTGGAAGGGGTGATAGAGAATGAGCAGTTCTTC. It yields the protein CASSLEGVIENEQFF.

The chain carries TRBV7-3 and TRBJ2-1; perhaps TRBD1 as D (5 bases). The CDR3 runs to 14 residues. Trimming stripped 1 base from V and 3 bases from J, with 7 bases between. Germline V gene lookup returns CDR1 SGHTA and CDR2 FQGTGA. CDR3 sequence: CASSLRGRYNEQFF. The CDR3 region has the DNA TGTGCCAGCAGCTTAAGGGGCCGCTACAATGAGCAGTTCTTC.

V usage is TRBV7-8 and J usage is TRBJ1-4; weak D call: TRBD1 (6 bases). Germline V CDR1 and CDR2: SGHVS, FQNEAQ. This CDR3 has 17 residues. V was shortened by 0 bases and J by 5 bases, with 16 bases between the two germline ends. The CDR3 loop is CASSLAQQGLGNEKLFF. The CDR3 bases are TGTGCCAGCAGCTTAGCGCAACAGGGATTGGGGAATGAAAAACTGTTTTTT. Based on the CDR3 plus reference TRBV7-8 and TRBJ1-4, the full variable domain is GAGVSQSPRYKVAKRGQDVALRCDPISGHVSLFWYQQALGQGPEFLTYFQNEAQLDKSGLPSDRFFAERPEGSVSTLKIQRTQQEDSAVYLCASSLAQQGLGNEKLFFGSGTQLSVL.

The chain is built from TRBV7-2 and TRBJ1-4, with 10 bases lining up with TRBD1. V dropped 6 bases and J dropped 5; count of bases not matched to a gene: 6. CDR1 and CDR2 (germline): SGHTA, FQGNSA. The CDR3 has 15 amino acids. The CDR3 protein is CASRQTGGRNEKLFF. CDR3 DNA: TGTGCCAGCAGACAGACAGGGGGCAGGAATGAAAAACTGTTTTTT. The whole variable domain, remainder taken from reference TRBV7-2 and TRBJ1-4, is GAGVSQSPSNKVTEKGKDVELRCDPISGHTALYWYRQSLGQGLEFLIYFQGNSAPDKSGLPSDRFSAERTGGSVSTLTIQRTQQEDSAVYLCASRQTGGRNEKLFFGSGTQLSVL.

V and J are TRBV14 and TRBJ2-5; D is possibly TRBD1 (6 bases). Germline V gives CDR1 SGHDN, CDR2 FVKESK. Trimming took off 4 bases at V and 4 bases at J, with 19 bases between the two ends. The CDR3 spans 16 residues. Here the CDR3 reads CASSRRLSRGGETQYF. CDR3 DNA: TGTGCCAGCAGCCGGAGGCTAAGCAGGGGTGGAGAGACCCAGTACTTC.

The V and J genes are TRBV5-6 and TRBJ1-4; D unclear. V lost 0 bases to trimming and J lost 10 bases, with 16 bases between them. Germline CDR1 and CDR2: SGHDT and YYEEEE. The CDR3 length is 15 residues. CDR3 bases: TGTGCCAGCAGCTTGGAGTCAGGTCGGTCGAGAAAACTGTTTTTT. Amino acid sequence: CASSLESGRSRKLFF.

This clonotype was found a few times. The V call is TRBV27, the J call TRBJ2-2; D possibly corresponds to TRBD2 (5 bases). CDR3 length equals 15 residues. Per germline, CDR1 MNHEY and CDR2 SMNVEV (reference sequence). The germline V and J ends were trimmed by 2 bases and 6 bases, with 13 bases remaining between them. For the CDR3, the DNA is TGTGCCAGCAGTTTACAGACGGGGAATGCCGGGGAGCTGTTTTTT. Translated: CASSLQTGNAGELFF.

The table lists this clonotype with a few counts. The chain combines TRBV5-1 with TRBJ2-3, with D unclear. Germline-derived CDR1 and CDR2 are SGHRS and YFSETQ. The CDR3 runs to 14 residues. Trimming took 0 bases from V and 0 from J, leaving 5 bases between them. CDR3 nucleotide sequence: TGCGCCAGCAGCTTGGTGGGGAGCACAGATACGCAGTATTTT. Translated: CASSLVGSTDTQYF.